Detailed here is one TCR beta chain. Its antigen is unknown. The repertoire was sequenced with immunoSEQ multiplex PCR; TCRdb's copy has only in-frame clones and lacks some. The data show about 150,000 clones, roughly nine tenths seen once. The data are from a study of T cell responses to AZD1222 COVID-19 vaccine. Broader study findings: Nearly half of spike-specific TCRs reportedly target variant regions that are unmutated in the B.1.351 and B.1.1.7 variants.

Germline CDR1 reads MNHNY; CDR2 reads SVGAGI (reference sequence). This CDR3 has 15 amino acids. Trimming cost V 7 bases and J 4 bases, with 17 bases left between them. This material consisted of peripheral blood, taken 28 days after the second AZD1222 dose. This TCR derives from an adult who received the AZD1222 COVID-19 vaccine. This sequence joins TRBV6-6 and TRBJ1-5, with D possibly being TRBD1 (6 bases). The CDR3 DNA follows: TGTGCCAGCATAGGGGGAGTGACGGGGAATCAGCCCCAGCATTTT. It specifies CASIGGVTGNQPQHF.